This TCR beta chain was recorded in a study of T cell responses to AZD1222 COVID-19 vaccine. Study-wide context: Doses given second, at about 4 or about 12 weeks, were pooled. Whole-study results and caveats: Sampling captured repertoires only after the peak T cell response. Only a handful of AZD1222 recipients, more than five in all, had baseline seropositivity.

This clone was found a few times. Its antigen is currently unknown. TCRdb keeps only in-frame clones here, not all; method: immunoSEQ multiplex PCR. The data contain 130,000 or so clones, 90% to 95% of them singletons. The V gene's germline CDR1 is MNHEY and CDR2 SVGEGT. Trimming cost V 5 bases and J 8 bases, with 24 bases left between them. This CDR3 is built from 16 residues. The sequence came from an adult in good health. The sample consisted of peripheral blood, taken on day 0 of AZD1222 vaccination. This chain uses TRBV6-2 or TRBV6-3 with TRBJ1-2; a weak D match, TRBD1 (5 bases). This chain's CDR3 is CASSPSLSARDRGYTF. The CDR3 nucleotides are TGTGCCAGCAGTCCCTCCCTTTCTGCCAGGGATCGGGGCTACACCTTC.